This TCR beta chain is from a study of shared clonotypes between healthy human individuals. Study results and caveats: Genetic and exposure-history diversity was limited by the small donor number. The rarefaction results pointed to incomplete sorted-subset sequencing despite large depth. The study generally estimated greater richness for naive than memory subsets.

J was trimmed by 8 bases and V by 6 bases; bases with no gene match: 11. The CDR3 has 15 amino acids. The germline V gene has CDR1 MGHDK and CDR2 SYGVNS. The assay was immunoSEQ multiplex PCR, and TCRdb's table has in-frame clones only and misses some. The table records some 1 million clones, approximately 68% of them present only once. The split of CD4+ cells yielded CD45RA+ naive and CD45RA-negative memory subsets. About this clone: The target antigen is unknown.

This receptor was obtained from a man between 18 and 29 years old in good health. This chain links TRBV25-1 with TRBJ1-2; 11 nucleotides align to TRBD1. Sequenced sample: memory CD4+ T cells sorted from blood. This sample's subset: CD45RA-negative fraction. CDR3 region: CASSGTGGDVNGYTF. The CDR3 region has the DNA TGTGCCAGCAGCGGGACAGGGGGGGACGTGAACGGCTACACCTTC.